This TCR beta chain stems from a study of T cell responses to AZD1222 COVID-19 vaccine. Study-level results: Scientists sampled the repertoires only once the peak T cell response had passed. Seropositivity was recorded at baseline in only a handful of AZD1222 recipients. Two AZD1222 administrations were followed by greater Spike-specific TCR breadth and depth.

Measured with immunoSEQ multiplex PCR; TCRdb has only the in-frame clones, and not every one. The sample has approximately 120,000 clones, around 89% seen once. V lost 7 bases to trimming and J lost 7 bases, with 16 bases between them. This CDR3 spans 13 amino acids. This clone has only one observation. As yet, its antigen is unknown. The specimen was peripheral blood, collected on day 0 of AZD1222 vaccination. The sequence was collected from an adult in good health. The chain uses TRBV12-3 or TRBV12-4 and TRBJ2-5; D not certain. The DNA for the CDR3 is TGTGCCAGCACCTCTAACCTCCGTACGACCCAGTACTTC. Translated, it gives CASTSNLRTTQYF.